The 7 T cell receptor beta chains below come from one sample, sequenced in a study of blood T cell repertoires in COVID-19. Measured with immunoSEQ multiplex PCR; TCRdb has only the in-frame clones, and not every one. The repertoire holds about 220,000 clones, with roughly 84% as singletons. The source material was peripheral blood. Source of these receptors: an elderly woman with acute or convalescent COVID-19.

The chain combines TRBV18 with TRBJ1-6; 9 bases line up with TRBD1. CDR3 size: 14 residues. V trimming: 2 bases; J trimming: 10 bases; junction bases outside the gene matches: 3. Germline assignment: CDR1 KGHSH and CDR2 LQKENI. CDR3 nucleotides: TGTGCCAGCTCACCAGTGACAGGGGGATCACCCCTCCACTTT. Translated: CASSPVTGGSPLHF.

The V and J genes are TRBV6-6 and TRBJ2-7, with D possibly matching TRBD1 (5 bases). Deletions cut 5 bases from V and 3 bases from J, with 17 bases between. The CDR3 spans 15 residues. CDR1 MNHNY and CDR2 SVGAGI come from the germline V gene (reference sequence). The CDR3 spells CASSTGRAQIYEQYF. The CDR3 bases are TGTGCCAGCAGTACGGGCAGGGCACAGATCTACGAGCAGTACTTC.

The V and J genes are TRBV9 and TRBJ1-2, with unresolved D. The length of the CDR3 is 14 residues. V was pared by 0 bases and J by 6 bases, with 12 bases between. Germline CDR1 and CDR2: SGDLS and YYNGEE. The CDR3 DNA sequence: TGTGCCAGCAGCGTAGCCCCTATACCGGATGGCTACACCTTC. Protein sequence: CASSVAPIPDGYTF.

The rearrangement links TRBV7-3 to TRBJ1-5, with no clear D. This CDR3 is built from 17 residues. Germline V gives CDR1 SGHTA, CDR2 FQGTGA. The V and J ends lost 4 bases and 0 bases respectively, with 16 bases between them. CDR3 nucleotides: TGTGCCAGCAGCTGGGATCGGGGTGCCTCTAGCAATCAGCCCCAGCATTTT. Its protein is CASSWDRGASSNQPQHF.

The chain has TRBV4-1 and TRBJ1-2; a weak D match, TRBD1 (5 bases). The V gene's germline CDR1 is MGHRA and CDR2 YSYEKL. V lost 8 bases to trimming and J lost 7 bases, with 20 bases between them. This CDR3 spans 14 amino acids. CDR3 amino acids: CASVKRLGEGGYTF. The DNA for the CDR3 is TGCGCCAGCGTCAAGCGTCTGGGGGAGGGTGGCTACACCTTC.

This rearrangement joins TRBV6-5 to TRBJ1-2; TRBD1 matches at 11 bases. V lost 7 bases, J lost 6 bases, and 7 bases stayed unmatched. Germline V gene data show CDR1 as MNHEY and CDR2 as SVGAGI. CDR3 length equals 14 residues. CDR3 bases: TGTGCCAGCAAAAGGACAGGGGGCAAGAATGGCTACACCTTC. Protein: CASKRTGGKNGYTF.

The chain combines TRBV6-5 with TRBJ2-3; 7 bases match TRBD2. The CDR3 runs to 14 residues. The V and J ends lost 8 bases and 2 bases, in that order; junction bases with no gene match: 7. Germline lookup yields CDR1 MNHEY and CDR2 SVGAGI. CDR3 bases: TGTGCCAGCCGACTAGCCCGTTACACAGATACGCAGTATTTT. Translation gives CASRLARYTDTQYF.